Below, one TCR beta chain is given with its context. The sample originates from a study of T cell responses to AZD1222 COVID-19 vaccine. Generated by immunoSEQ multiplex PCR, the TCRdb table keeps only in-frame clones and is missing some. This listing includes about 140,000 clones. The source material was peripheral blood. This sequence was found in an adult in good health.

CDR3 nucleotides: TGTGCCATCAGTGACCTGGACAGCCGGAATGAAAAACTGTTTTTT. This codes for CAISDLDSRNEKLFF. This chain joins TRBV10-3 and TRBJ1-4; maybe TRBD1 (6 bases). Looked up from germline, CDR1 is ENHRY and CDR2 is SYGVKD. With 3 bases removed from V and 5 bases from J, the gap between germline ends came to 13 bases. The CDR3 spans 15 residues.